The 5 T cell receptor beta chains given below trace back to one sample, sequenced in a study of blood T cell repertoires in COVID-19. TCRdb keeps only in-frame clones here, not all; method: immunoSEQ multiplex PCR. Of about 75,000 clones listed, about 74% were seen once; the top ten hold 2% to 3%. Sequencing used peripheral blood. Every receptor here comes from a human donor with acute or convalescent COVID-19. The donor label of this sample is uncertain.

V gene TRBV30 combines with J gene TRBJ2-1, with TRBD2 as a possible D gene (5 bases). The CDR3 extends over 15 amino acids. Germline lookup yields CDR1 GTSNPN and CDR2 SVGIG (reference sequence). Between the trimmed V and J ends, which lost 2 bases and 3 bases, there was a span of 14 bases. CDR3 DNA sequence: TGTGCCTGGAGTCCCGTACCGGGGAGCTACAATGAGCAGTTCTTC. Amino acids: CAWSPVPGSYNEQFF.

The chain links TRBV19 to TRBJ1-5; the D gene is possibly TRBD1 (6 bases). The ends were cut back, 4 bases at V and 3 bases at J, with 10 bases in the middle. The CDR3 is made up of 14 amino acids. Germline V gene sequence: CDR1 LNHDA, CDR2 SQIVND (reference sequence). CDR3 in amino acids: CASSKGQFNQPQHF. In nucleotides, the CDR3 is TGTGCCAGTAGTAAAGGACAGTTCAATCAGCCCCAGCATTTT.

This clone has a single count. The rearrangement uses TRBV24-1 and TRBJ2-1; D perhaps matches TRBD1 (6 bases). The CDR3 sequence is 15 residues long. The V and J ends lost 7 bases and 0 bases respectively, with 12 bases between them. CDR1 and CDR2 from the germline V gene are KGHDR and SFDVKD. The CDR3 nucleotides read TGTGCCACCAGGGATACAGGGAGCTCCTACAATGAGCAGTTCTTC. It encodes CATRDTGSSYNEQFF.

The rearrangement joins TRBV6-5 to TRBJ1-6; tentatively, D is TRBD1 (6 bases). The CDR3 length is 15 residues. V gave up 4 bases and J gave up 7 bases, with 14 bases separating them. Per the germline V gene, CDR1 is MNHEY and CDR2 is SVGAGI. Here the CDR3 reads CASSSPRGPNSPLHF. CDR3 sequence (DNA): TGTGCCAGCAGTTCCCCCAGGGGTCCCAATTCACCCCTCCACTTT.

This chain links TRBV5-1 with TRBJ1-1; 7 bases line up with TRBD1. CDR1 is SGHRS and CDR2 is YFSETQ in the germline V gene. V lost 4 bases to trimming and J lost 2 bases; unmatched junction nucleotides: 8. CDR3 length equals 15 residues. CDR3 DNA sequence: TGCGCCAGCAGCGTGACGGGACAGAGTAACACTGAAGCTTTCTTT. Protein product: CASSVTGQSNTEAFF.